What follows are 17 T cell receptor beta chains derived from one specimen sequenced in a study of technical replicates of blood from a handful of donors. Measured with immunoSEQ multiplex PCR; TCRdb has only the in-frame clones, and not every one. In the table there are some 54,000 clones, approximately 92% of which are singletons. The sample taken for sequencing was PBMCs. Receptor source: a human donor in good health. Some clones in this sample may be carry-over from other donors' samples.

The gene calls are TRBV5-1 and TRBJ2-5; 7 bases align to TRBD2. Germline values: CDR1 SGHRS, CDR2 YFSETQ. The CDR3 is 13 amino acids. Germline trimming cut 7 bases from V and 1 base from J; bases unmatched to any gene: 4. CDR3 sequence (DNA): TGCGCCAGCGGGACGGGGGGCCAAGAGACCCAGTACTTC. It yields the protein CASGTGGQETQYF. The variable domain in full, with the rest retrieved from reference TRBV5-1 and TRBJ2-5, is KAGVTQTPRYLIKTRGQQVTLSCSPISGHRSVSWYQQTPGQGLQFLFEYFSETQRNKGNFPGRFSGRQFSNSRSEMNVSTLELGDSALYLCASGTGGQETQYFGPGTRLLVL.

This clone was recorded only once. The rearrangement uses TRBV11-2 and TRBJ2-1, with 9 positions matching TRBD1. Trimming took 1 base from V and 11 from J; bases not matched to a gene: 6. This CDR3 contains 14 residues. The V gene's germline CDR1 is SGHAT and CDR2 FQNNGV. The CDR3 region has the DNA TGTGCCAGCAGCTTAGCTTACGGACAGGGGAAGCAGTTCTTC. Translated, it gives CASSLAYGQGKQFF.

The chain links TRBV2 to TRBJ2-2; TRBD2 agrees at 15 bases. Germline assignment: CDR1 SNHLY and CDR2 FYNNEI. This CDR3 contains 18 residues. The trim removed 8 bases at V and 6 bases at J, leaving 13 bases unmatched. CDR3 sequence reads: CASSLSGGLAGGPGELFF. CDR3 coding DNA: TGTGCCAGCTCCCTCAGTGGGGGACTAGCGGGAGGCCCCGGGGAGCTGTTTTTT.

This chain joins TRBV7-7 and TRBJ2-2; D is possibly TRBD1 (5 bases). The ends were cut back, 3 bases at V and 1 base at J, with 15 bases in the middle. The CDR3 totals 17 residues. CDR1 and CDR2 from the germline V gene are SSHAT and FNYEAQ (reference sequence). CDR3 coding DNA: TGTGCCAGCAGCTTTTCTTTGGGGCAGTTGAACACCGGGGAGCTGTTTTTT. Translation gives CASSFSLGQLNTGELFF.

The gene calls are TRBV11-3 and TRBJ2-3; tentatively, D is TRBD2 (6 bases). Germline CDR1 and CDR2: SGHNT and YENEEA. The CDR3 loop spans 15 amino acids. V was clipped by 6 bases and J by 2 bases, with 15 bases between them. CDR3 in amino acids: CASRTTGVYTDTQYF. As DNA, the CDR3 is TGTGCCAGCAGAACGACGGGGGTATACACAGATACGCAGTATTTT.

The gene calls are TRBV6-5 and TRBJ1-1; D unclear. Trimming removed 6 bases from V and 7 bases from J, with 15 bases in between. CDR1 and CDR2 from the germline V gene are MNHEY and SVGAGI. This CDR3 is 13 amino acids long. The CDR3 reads CASRSTIVVEAFF. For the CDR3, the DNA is TGTGCCAGCAGGTCCACAATCGTCGTTGAAGCTTTCTTT.

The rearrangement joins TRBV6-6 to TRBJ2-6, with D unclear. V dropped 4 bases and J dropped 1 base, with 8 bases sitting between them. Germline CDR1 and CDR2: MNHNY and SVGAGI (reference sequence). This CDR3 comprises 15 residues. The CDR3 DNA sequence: TGTGCCAGCAGTTCCTTGCGTTCTGGGGCCAACGTCCTGACTTTC. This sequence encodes CASSSLRSGANVLTF.

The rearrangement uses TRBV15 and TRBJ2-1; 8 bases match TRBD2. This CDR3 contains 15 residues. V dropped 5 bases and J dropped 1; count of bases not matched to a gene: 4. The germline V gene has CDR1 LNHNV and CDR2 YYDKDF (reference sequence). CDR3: CATSPKRESYNEQFF. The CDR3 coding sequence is TGTGCCACCAGCCCGAAGCGGGAGTCCTACAATGAGCAGTTCTTC.

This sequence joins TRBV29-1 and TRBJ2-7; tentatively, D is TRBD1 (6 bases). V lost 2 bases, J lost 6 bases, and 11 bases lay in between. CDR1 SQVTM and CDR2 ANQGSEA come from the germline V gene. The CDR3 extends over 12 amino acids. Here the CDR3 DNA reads TGCAGCGTTGAACCAGGGGCTGGCGAGCAGTACTTC. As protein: CSVEPGAGEQYF.

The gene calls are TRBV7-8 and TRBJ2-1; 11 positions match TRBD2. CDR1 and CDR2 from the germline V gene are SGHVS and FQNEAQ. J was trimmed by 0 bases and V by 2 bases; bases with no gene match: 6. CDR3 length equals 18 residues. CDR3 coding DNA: TGTGCCAGCAGCTTAAGACCAACTAGCGGGAGCTCCTACAATGAGCAGTTCTTC. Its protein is CASSLRPTSGSSYNEQFF. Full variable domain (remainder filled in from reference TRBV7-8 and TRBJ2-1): GAGVSQSPRYKVAKRGQDVALRCDPISGHVSLFWYQQALGQGPEFLTYFQNEAQLDKSGLPSDRFFAERPEGSVSTLKIQRTQQEDSAVYLCASSLRPTSGSSYNEQFFGPGTRLTVL.

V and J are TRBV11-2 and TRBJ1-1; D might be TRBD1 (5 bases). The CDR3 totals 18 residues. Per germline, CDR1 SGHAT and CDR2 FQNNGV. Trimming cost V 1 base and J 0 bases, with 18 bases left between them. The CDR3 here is CASSLALRGETMNTEAFF. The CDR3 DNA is TGTGCCAGCAGCTTAGCCCTTCGGGGGGAAACAATGAACACTGAAGCTTTCTTT.

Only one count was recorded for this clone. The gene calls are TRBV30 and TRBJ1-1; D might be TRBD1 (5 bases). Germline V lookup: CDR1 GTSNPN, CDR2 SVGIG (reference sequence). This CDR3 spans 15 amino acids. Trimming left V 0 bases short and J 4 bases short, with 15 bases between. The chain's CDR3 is CAWSVLLGDSTEAFF. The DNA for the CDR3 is TGTGCCTGGAGTGTACTGCTGGGGGACTCCACTGAAGCTTTCTTT.

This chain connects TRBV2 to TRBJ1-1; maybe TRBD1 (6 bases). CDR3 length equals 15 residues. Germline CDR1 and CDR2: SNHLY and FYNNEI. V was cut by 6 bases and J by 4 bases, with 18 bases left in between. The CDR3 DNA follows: TGTGCCAGCAGGAAGACAGGTCTTGCGGGCACTGAAGCTTTCTTT. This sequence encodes CASRKTGLAGTEAFF.

DNA of the CDR3: TGTGCCAGCACCTATTTCGCAAGGTTAGGGAGTTACAATGAGCAGTTCTTC. This sequence encodes CASTYFARLGSYNEQFF. The chain recombines TRBV11-1 with TRBJ2-1; tentative D call: TRBD2 (5 bases). The germline V and J ends were trimmed by 7 bases and 4 bases, with 23 bases remaining between them. The germline CDR1 and CDR2 sequences are SGHAT and FQDESV (reference sequence). The CDR3 has 17 amino acids.

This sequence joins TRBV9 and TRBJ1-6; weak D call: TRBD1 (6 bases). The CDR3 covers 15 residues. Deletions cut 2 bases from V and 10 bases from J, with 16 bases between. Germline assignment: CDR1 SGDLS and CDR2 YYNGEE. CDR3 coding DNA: TGTGCCAGCAGCGTGAGTCGGGGGGCGGGATCACCCCTCCACTTT. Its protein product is CASSVSRGAGSPLHF.

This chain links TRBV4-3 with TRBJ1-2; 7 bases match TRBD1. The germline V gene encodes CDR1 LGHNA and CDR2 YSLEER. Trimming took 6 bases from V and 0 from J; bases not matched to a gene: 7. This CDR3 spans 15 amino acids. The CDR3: CASSPWGTANYGYTF. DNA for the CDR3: TGCGCCAGCAGTCCGTGGGGGACAGCTAACTATGGCTACACCTTC.

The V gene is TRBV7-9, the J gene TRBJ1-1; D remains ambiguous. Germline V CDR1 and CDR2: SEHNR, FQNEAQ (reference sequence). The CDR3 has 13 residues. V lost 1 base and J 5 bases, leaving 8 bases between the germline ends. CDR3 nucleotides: TGTGCCAGCAGCTTAGAGCCTGAGACTGAAGCTTTCTTT. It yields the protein CASSLEPETEAFF.